This TCR beta chain was observed in a study of T cells after yellow fever vaccination. TCRdb fed the 5' RACE reads into MiXCR, producing one record per CDR3 protein. In the table there are about 160,000 distinct CDR3 sequences, around 9.7% of which are singletons. V was pared by 0 bases and J by 3 bases, with 12 bases between. Germline CDR1 LGHNA, CDR2 YSLEER. The CDR3 covers 16 residues. This clonotype was picked up many times. This receptor was identified in a man between 18 and 29 years old who received the YFV17D yellow fever vaccine. The source was CD8+ T cells sorted from PBMCs, collected 45 days after the yellow fever booster vaccination. The chain couples TRBV4-3 to TRBJ2-1; D gene ambiguous. The CDR3 bases are TGCGCCAGCAGCCAAGACCGACGGAACAACTACAATGAGCAGTTCTTC. This encodes CASSQDRRNNYNEQFF.